This T cell receptor beta chain is drawn from a study of shared clonotypes between healthy human individuals. In the sorted-subset replicate PCRs, 200 ng DNA, 25,000 to 30,000 T cell genomes, was used. Sequenced by immunoSEQ multiplex PCR; TCRdb stores in-frame clones only, minus some. The sample includes hundreds of thousands of clones, 80% to 95% of them seen just once. General study points: Only a few donors were included, so the genetic and exposure-history diversity represented was limited. Blood alone was sampled, and tissue repertoires likely differ.

V dropped 0 bases and J dropped 0 bases, with 17 bases sitting between them. CDR1 and CDR2 from the germline V gene are SEHNR and FQNEAQ (reference sequence). The CDR3 is made up of 19 amino acids. With regard to this clone: Its antigen remains unknown.

Naive CD8 cells comprised CD45RO-negative, CCR7-positively selected cells, excluding terminally differentiated effector memory CD45RA+ cells. All donors qualified as healthy HIV-negative adults and had experienced no recent acute infections or vaccinations. Sequenced sample: naive CD8+ T cells sorted from blood. The TCR sequence derives from a young man in good health. This sequence joins TRBV7-9 and TRBJ2-2, with D possibly being TRBD1 (6 bases). The CDR3 is CASSLAPGHPTSNTGELFF. As DNA, the CDR3 is TGTGCCAGCAGCTTAGCGCCGGGACATCCGACTTCGAACACCGGGGAGCTGTTTTTT.